A single sample gave rise to the 29 T cell receptor beta chains below, sequenced in a study of T cell responses to AZD1222 COVID-19 vaccine. The table came from immunoSEQ multiplex PCR; TCRdb's copy has only in-frame clones and leaves some out. The sample consists of about 69,000 clones, over 70% of them appearing once. The sample consisted of peripheral blood, taken 28 days after the second AZD1222 dose. These receptors were taken from an adult who received the AZD1222 COVID-19 vaccine.

The chain links TRBV2 to TRBJ2-2; TRBD1 matches 9 bases. This CDR3 is 15 amino acids long. The germline gives CDR1 SNHLY, CDR2 FYNNEI. V dropped 6 bases and J dropped 5; count of bases not matched to a gene: 7. CDR3 DNA: TGTGCCAGCAGGGGAAACAGGGGGCGGACCGGGGAGCTGTTTTTT. Translation gives CASRGNRGRTGELFF.

The chain is built from TRBV6-2 or TRBV6-3 and TRBJ2-7, with D perhaps matching TRBD1 or TRBD2 (5 bases each). The length of the CDR3 is 14 residues. V lost 5 bases to trimming and J lost 3 bases, with 14 bases between them. Germline V gives CDR1 MNHEY, CDR2 SVGEGT. Here the CDR3 DNA reads TGTGCCAGCAGTCCGAGGGACGGGATCTACGAGCAGTACTTC. Its protein product is CASSPRDGIYEQYF.

The chain joins TRBV11-2 to TRBJ2-5; 12 bases match TRBD2. The CDR3 extends over 17 amino acids. CDR1 SGHAT and CDR2 FQNNGV come from the germline V gene. J gave up 1 base and V 5 bases, and 8 bases lay outside the gene matches. The CDR3 DNA follows: TGTGCCAGCAGCATCAGCCCGGGACTAGCGGGCCAAGAGACCCAGTACTTC. It codes for CASSISPGLAGQETQYF. Using reference TRBV11-2 and TRBJ2-5 for the parts outside the CDR3, the full variable domain is EAGVAQSPRYKIIEKRQSVAFWCNPISGHATLYWYQQILGQGPKLLIQFQNNGVVDDSQLPKDRFSAERLKGVDSTLKIQPAKLEDSAVYLCASSISPGLAGQETQYFGPGTRLLVL.

This rearrangement joins TRBV7-9 to TRBJ1-1; 7 bases map to TRBD1. Germline CDR1 and CDR2: SEHNR and FQNEAQ (reference sequence). This CDR3 region has 15 residues. The junction had 8 bases not matched to a gene; V was cut back by 5 bases and J by 2 bases. CDR3 DNA sequence: TGTGCCAGCAGCCCAGACAGGGTCGTTAACACTGAAGCTTTCTTT. Amino acid sequence: CASSPDRVVNTEAFF. Together with reference TRBV7-9 and TRBJ1-1, the CDR3 gives the full variable domain: DTGVSQNPRHKITKRGQNVTFRCDPISEHNRLYWYRQTLGQGPEFLTYFQNEAQLEKSRLLSDRFSAERPKGSFSTLEIQRTEQGDSAMYLCASSPDRVVNTEAFFGQGTRLTVV.

The chain uses TRBV4-1 and TRBJ2-7, with 8 bases that match TRBD2. This CDR3 is built from 18 residues. With V trimmed by 3 bases and J by 2 bases, 15 bases remained unmatched. The V gene's germline CDR1 is MGHRA and CDR2 YSYEKL. The CDR3 region is CASSQIQRPGLVTYEQYF. CDR3 DNA sequence: TGCGCCAGCAGCCAGATCCAAAGACCGGGACTAGTGACCTACGAGCAGTACTTC.

The chain combines TRBV3-1 (or the pseudogene TRBV3-2) with TRBJ2-3; D is possibly TRBD2 (6 bases). The V end was cut by 11 bases, the J end by 5 bases, with 14 bases between. Germline V gene data show CDR1 as LGHDT and CDR2 as YNNKEL (reference sequence). The CDR3 contains 12 residues. The CDR3 DNA is TGTGCCTCCCAGCGGGCAGAAGATACGCAGTATTTT. Its protein product is CASQRAEDTQYF.

Concerning this clone: The junction departs from germline at one end; a sequencing error may be responsible. V is TRBV27 and J is TRBJ1-5; no firm D call. The CDR3 totals 16 residues. In germline, CDR1 is MNHEY, CDR2 SMNVEV (reference sequence). The CDR3 sequence is CASRVTSNVANQPQHF. The CDR3 DNA sequence: TGTGCCAGCAGGGTTACGTCAAATGTGGCCAATCAACCCCAGCATTTT.

The V and J genes are TRBV10-3 and TRBJ1-2, with D unresolved. V lost 2 bases and J 4 bases, leaving 11 bases between the germline ends. The CDR3 length is 14 residues. CDR1 and CDR2 from the germline V gene are ENHRY and SYGVKD. DNA for the CDR3: TGTGCCATCAGTGAGAACAGCCCTGGCTATGGCTACACCTTC. This translates into CAISENSPGYGYTF.

This chain joins TRBV6-5 and TRBJ2-7, with D unresolved. Germline values: CDR1 MNHEY, CDR2 SVGAGI. This CDR3 has 11 amino acids. The germline V and J ends were trimmed by 6 bases and 3 bases, with 6 bases remaining between them. Written as DNA, the CDR3 is TGTGCCAGCAGGGCCTTCTACGAGCAGTACTTC. This sequence encodes CASRAFYEQYF.

The rearrangement joins TRBV2 to TRBJ2-1, with TRBD2 identical over 11 bases. The germline gives CDR1 SNHLY, CDR2 FYNNEI. The CDR3 runs to 15 residues. The junction had 2 bases not matched to a gene; V was cut back by 2 bases and J by 5 bases. The chain's CDR3 is CASSELLAGDNEQFF. CDR3 bases: TGTGCCAGCAGTGAACTACTAGCGGGGGACAATGAGCAGTTCTTC.

J is TRBJ1-2 and V is TRBV16; D gene unclear. V shed 0 bases and J shed 4 bases, with 15 bases lying between them. Germline V lookup: CDR1 KGHSY, CDR2 FQNENV. This CDR3 region has 16 residues. The CDR3: CASSQSDTPWGYGYTF. The CDR3, as DNA: TGTGCCAGCAGCCAATCAGATACCCCGTGGGGCTATGGCTACACCTTC.

The chain recombines TRBV20-1 with TRBJ1-1, with D unresolved. Germline lookup yields CDR1 DFQATT and CDR2 SNEGSKA (reference sequence). V was cut by 6 bases and J by 3 bases, with 8 bases left in between. The CDR3 covers 11 residues. The CDR3 spells CSATIHTEAFF. The CDR3 DNA reads TGCAGTGCAACCATTCACACTGAAGCTTTCTTT.

V usage is TRBV7-8 and J usage is TRBJ1-1; D might be TRBD1 (6 bases). Germline CDR1 and CDR2: SGHVS and FQNEAQ. The germline V and J ends were trimmed by 10 bases and 1 base, with 19 bases remaining between them. The CDR3 has 15 residues. In DNA form, the CDR3 reads TGTGCCACCTACCCCCACAGGGTTGAGAACACTGAAGCTTTCTTT. Its translation is CATYPHRVENTEAFF.

This chain connects TRBV6-1 to TRBJ2-3, with 7 bases aligning to TRBD1. The CDR3 sequence is 15 residues long. With 2 bases clipped from V and 0 bases from J, the junction kept 2 bases outside the gene matches. CDR1 is MNHNS, CDR2 SASEGT, per germline. The CDR3 loop reads CASSENRGSTDTQYF. The CDR3 DNA is TGTGCCAGCAGTGAAAACAGGGGCAGCACAGATACGCAGTATTTT.

The chain uses TRBV20-1 and TRBJ1-5; D call uncertain. The CDR3 has 13 residues. Germline loops: CDR1 DFQATT, CDR2 SNEGSKA (reference sequence). V was shortened by 3 bases and J by 6 bases, with 12 bases between the two germline ends. The CDR3 sequence is CSASVRYGQPQHF. CDR3 in DNA: TGCAGTGCTAGTGTCCGTTATGGTCAGCCCCAGCATTTT.

V gene TRBV16 combines with J gene TRBJ1-4; no definite D call. This CDR3 comprises 15 residues. Germline V gene data show CDR1 as KGHSY and CDR2 as FQNENV. V lost 0 bases to trimming and J lost 1 base, with 6 bases between them. CDR3: CASSQSVGTNEKLFF. The DNA for the CDR3 is TGTGCCAGCAGCCAATCCGTGGGAACTAATGAAAAACTGTTTTTT.

This rearrangement joins TRBV18 to TRBJ1-6; D is undetermined. V lost 1 base and J lost 5, with 6 bases in between. Germline V gene data show CDR1 as KGHSH and CDR2 as LQKENI. CDR3 length: 14 residues. CDR3: CASSPQGNNSPLHF. The CDR3 DNA follows: TGTGCCAGCTCACCACAGGGAAATAATTCACCCCTCCACTTT.

Only a few counts were recorded for this clone. J is TRBJ1-1 and V is TRBV6-2 or TRBV6-3, with 10 bases matching TRBD1. With V trimmed by 1 base and J by 3 bases, 8 bases remained unmatched. Germline loops: CDR1 MNHEY, CDR2 SVGEGT. The CDR3 is 17 residues long. The CDR3 reads CASSYFGQGVVDTEAFF. The CDR3 DNA reads as TGTGCCAGCAGTTACTTCGGACAGGGGGTGGTGGACACTGAAGCTTTCTTT.

The V and J genes are TRBV15 and TRBJ1-2; TRBD1 is a possible D gene (5 bases). Germline CDR1 LNHNV, CDR2 YYDKDF (reference sequence). The CDR3 is made up of 14 amino acids. V gave up 4 bases and J gave up 6 bases, with 15 bases separating them. The CDR3 sequence is CATSNPGRNDGYTF. The CDR3 bases are TGTGCCACCAGCAACCCGGGACGGAACGATGGCTACACCTTC.

The V call is TRBV7-2, the J call TRBJ2-7; 9 bases match TRBD1. V trimming: 1 base; J trimming: 3 bases; junction bases outside the gene matches: 10. The CDR3 extends over 17 amino acids. Germline V lookup: CDR1 SGHTA, CDR2 FQGNSA. In DNA, the CDR3 is TGTGCCAGCAGCTTAGTAGCCTCGGGGACAGGGAACTACGAGCAGTACTTC. Protein: CASSLVASGTGNYEQYF.

The chain links TRBV19 to TRBJ2-7, with a possible D match to TRBD2 (5 bases). This CDR3 has 14 residues. Trimming cost V 3 bases and J 1 base, with 10 bases left between them. Germline V gene sequence: CDR1 LNHDA, CDR2 SQIVND (reference sequence). CDR3 sequence: CASSIRGRSYEQYF. CDR3 nucleotide sequence: TGTGCCAGTAGTATCCGGGGTCGGTCCTACGAGCAGTACTTC.

The gene calls are TRBV28 and TRBJ2-3; D may correspond to TRBD1 or TRBD2 (5 bases each). CDR1 is MDHEN and CDR2 is SYDVKM in the germline V gene. This CDR3 spans 14 amino acids. The V and J ends lost 2 bases and 0 bases respectively, with 6 bases between them. In nucleotides, the CDR3 is TGTGCCAGCAGTTTAGGGGGAAGCACAGATACGCAGTATTTT. The encoded protein is CASSLGGSTDTQYF.

The genes are TRBV5-4 and TRBJ1-6, with no clear D. Germline values: CDR1 SGHNT, CDR2 YYREEE (reference sequence). Trimming stripped 4 bases from V and 8 bases from J, with 10 bases between. This CDR3 has 13 amino acids. CDR3 nucleotide sequence: TGTGCCAGCAGCCAGGTAGAGGATTCACCCCTCCACTTT. Protein: CASSQVEDSPLHF.

This clone was detected a few times. The chain couples TRBV5-6 to TRBJ1-1; D remains ambiguous. V was clipped by 4 bases and J by 4 bases, with 11 bases between them. The germline V gene has CDR1 SGHDT and CDR2 YYEEEE. This CDR3 is built from 13 residues. CDR3 protein: CASSLNSLTEAFF. The CDR3 coding sequence is TGTGCCAGCAGCCTGAACAGTCTCACTGAAGCTTTCTTT.

This chain uses TRBV13 with TRBJ1-4, with 9 bases matching TRBD1. Trimming removed 4 bases from V and 8 bases from J; junction bases left unmatched: 2. CDR1 is PRHDT, CDR2 FYEKMQ, per germline (reference sequence). There are 13 residues in the CDR3. DNA for the CDR3: TGTGCCAGCAGCTCTGGACAGGGGGAAAAACTGTTTTTT. It yields the protein CASSSGQGEKLFF.

The table lists this clone with a few counts. The chain is built from TRBV5-1 and TRBJ1-4; 7 bases fit TRBD1. The CDR3 sequence is 16 residues long. Looked up from germline, CDR1 is SGHRS and CDR2 is YFSETQ. V dropped 5 bases and J dropped 5; count of bases not matched to a gene: 12. DNA of the CDR3: TGCGCCAGCAGTGTGGGGAGGACAGGACGGAATGAAAAACTGTTTTTT. Its translation is CASSVGRTGRNEKLFF.

This clone was seen a single time. The chain is built from TRBV19 and TRBJ2-1; TRBD1 matches at 10 bases. Trimming took 5 bases from V and 6 from J; bases not matched to a gene: 4. Looked up from germline, CDR1 is LNHDA and CDR2 is SQIVND (reference sequence). This CDR3 region has 14 residues. For the CDR3, the DNA is TGTGCCAGTAGTTTTAGGACAGGGGGCAATGAGCAGTTCTTC. This codes for CASSFRTGGNEQFF.

CDR3 protein: CASRGTGQYYGYTF. The CDR3 DNA sequence: TGTGCCAGCAGAGGGACAGGGCAATACTATGGCTACACCTTC. The V call is TRBV6-5, the J call TRBJ1-2; 9 bases line up with TRBD1. The CDR3 is 14 amino acids. Germline CDR1 and CDR2: MNHEY and SVGAGI. The V segment lost 6 bases and the J segment 3 bases; nucleotides outside the gene matches: 5.

The V and J genes are TRBV5-6 and TRBJ1-2; no clear D. V dropped 0 bases and J dropped 1 base, with 16 bases sitting between them. The CDR3 consists of 17 residues. Germline CDR1 is SGHDT and CDR2 is YYEEEE. The CDR3 sequence: CASSLVRGATLNYGYTF. CDR3 coding DNA: TGTGCCAGCAGCTTGGTACGGGGAGCTACCCTTAACTATGGCTACACCTTC.